The next 22 T cell receptor beta chains were all read from a single sample in a study of T-cell reconstitution after alpha-beta-depleted transplantation in children. The TCRbeta library was prepared with unique molecular identifiers. TCRdb called the PCR reads again in MiXCR, with one record for every CDR3 protein. The sample has under 250,000 distinct CDR3 sequences; around 25% are singletons. The sample in question was PBMCs, mostly from graft donor cells, obtained 360 days after TCRalphabeta/CD19-depleted stem cell transplant. All receptors derive from a female patient aged 2 to 10 who had a stem cell transplant for congenital amegakaryocytic thrombocytopenia, so the T cells may come from the graft donor.

Only a few counts were recorded for this clonotype. The chain couples TRBV12-3 or TRBV12-4 to TRBJ1-6; D remains unclear. This CDR3 has 12 amino acids. V was trimmed by 7 bases and J by 9 bases, leaving 10 bases between them. CDR3 in DNA: TGTGCCAGCACCTACAGCGCTTCACCCCTCCACTTT. It translates to CASTYSASPLHF.

J is TRBJ2-1 and V is TRBV18; 8 bases map to TRBD1. CDR1 is KGHSH and CDR2 is LQKENI in the germline V gene. Trimming took 0 bases from V and 3 from J; bases not matched to a gene: 1. The CDR3 runs to 15 residues. CDR3 nucleotide sequence: TGTGCCAGCTCACCACCGGGACAGGTCTACAATGAGCAGTTCTTC. Translating it yields CASSPPGQVYNEQFF.

This clonotype was counted once. V usage is TRBV14 and J usage is TRBJ2-6, with D unresolved. V shed 2 bases and J shed 0 bases, with 8 bases lying between them. Germline-derived CDR1 and CDR2 are SGHDN and FVKESK. The CDR3 spans 16 residues. In DNA form, the CDR3 reads TGTGCCAGCAGCCAATTTTACAGCTCTGGGGCCAACGTCCTGACTTTC. Residues: CASSQFYSSGANVLTF.

This rearrangement joins TRBV12-3 or TRBV12-4 to TRBJ1-1, with 9 bases that match TRBD1. The length of the CDR3 is 15 residues. Trimming removed 7 bases from V and 0 bases from J; junction bases left unmatched: 6. The CDR3 loop reads CASIAGTGMNTEAFF. The CDR3 coding sequence is TGTGCCAGCATCGCCGGGACAGGGATGAACACTGAAGCTTTCTTT.

The chain carries TRBV6-5 and TRBJ2-1; D is uncertain. V was pared by 1 base and J by 8 bases, with 12 bases between. Germline assignment: CDR1 MNHEY and CDR2 SVGAGI. The length of the CDR3 is 14 residues. The CDR3 reads CASSYFTGEDEQFF. DNA for the CDR3: TGTGCCAGCAGTTACTTCACTGGAGAGGATGAGCAGTTCTTC.

The V gene is TRBV10-3, the J gene TRBJ2-1, with TRBD1 identical over 10 bases. The germline gives CDR1 ENHRY, CDR2 SYGVKD. J gave up 9 bases and V 4 bases, and 9 bases lay outside the gene matches. The CDR3 is 15 amino acids. The DNA for the CDR3 is TGTGCCATCAGTGGATCCGGGGGACAGGGGTCTGAGCAGTTCTTC. It specifies CAISGSGGQGSEQFF.

A note on this clonotype: A much larger clonotype is one base distant, so this may be a read error. The chain combines TRBV4-1 with TRBJ2-5; D gene ambiguous. The germline gives CDR1 MGHRA, CDR2 YSYEKL. Trimming stripped 3 bases from V and 7 bases from J, with 15 bases between. The CDR3 runs to 14 residues. The chain's CDR3 is CASSHVLRPATQYF. In DNA, the CDR3 is TGCGCCAGCAGCCATGTGCTCAGACCCGCGACCCAGTACTTC.

This clonotype has just a few counts. The rearrangement joins TRBV5-4 to TRBJ2-5, with D unclear. This CDR3 has 15 amino acids. With 1 base removed from V and 3 bases from J, the gap between germline ends came to 13 bases. CDR1 SGHNT and CDR2 YYREEE come from the germline V gene (reference sequence). This chain's CDR3 is CASSLFDWVKETQYF. The CDR3 coding sequence is TGTGCCAGCAGCTTGTTCGATTGGGTTAAAGAGACCCAGTACTTC.

This rearrangement joins TRBV11-2 to TRBJ2-3; 10 bases line up with TRBD1. In germline, CDR1 is SGHAT, CDR2 FQNNGV. CDR3 length equals 18 residues. After removal of 5 bases from V and 3 bases from J, the junction contained 14 bases not matched to a gene. The CDR3 sequence: CASSPTYGRDRGTDTQYF. The CDR3, as DNA: TGTGCCAGCAGCCCGACTTACGGGAGGGACAGGGGAACAGATACGCAGTATTTT.

The rearrangement joins TRBV7-7 to TRBJ2-1; D is perhaps TRBD2 (6 bases). The length of the CDR3 is 15 residues. Trimming shortened V by 5 bases and J by 3 bases, and 14 bases separated the two germline ends. Germline CDR1 and CDR2: SSHAT and FNYEAQ (reference sequence). The CDR3 loop is CASSAGNGGYNEQFF. The CDR3 region has the DNA TGTGCCAGCAGCGCCGGGAACGGGGGCTACAATGAGCAGTTCTTC. The full variable domain, completed using reference TRBV7-7 and TRBJ2-1, is GAGVSQSPRYKVTKRGQDVTLRCDPISSHATLYWYQQALGQGPEFLTYFNYEAQPDKSGLPSDRFSAERPEGSISTLTIQRTEQRDSAMYRCASSAGNGGYNEQFFGPGTRLTVL.

This clonotype has just a few counts. This CDR3 reads CASSDRLAGGHFYEQYF. CDR3 nucleotide sequence: TGCGCCAGCAGTGATCGACTAGCGGGGGGCCACTTCTACGAGCAGTACTTC. This rearrangement joins TRBV10-2 to TRBJ2-7, with TRBD2 matching over 13 bases. Germline V lookup: CDR1 WSHSY, CDR2 SAAADI. Trimming took 3 bases from V and 3 from J; bases not matched to a gene: 8. The CDR3 runs 17 residues.

The CDR3 bases are TGTGCCTGGAAACGTAGACTGGATAATTCACCCCTCCACTTT. Its protein product is CAWKRRLDNSPLHF. This sequence joins TRBV30 and TRBJ1-6; D gene unclear. The CDR3 loop spans 14 amino acids. Trimming removed 4 bases from V and 5 bases from J, with 12 bases in between. Germline-derived CDR1 and CDR2 are GTSNPN and SVGIG (reference sequence).

This clonotype came up a few times. DNA of the CDR3: TGCGCCAGCAGCCAAGAGGAATCTAGCGGGGAGAAACTAGCCAAAAACATTCAGTACTTC. Translating it yields CASSQEESSGEKLAKNIQYF. V is TRBV4-1 and J is TRBJ2-4, with 9 bases identical to TRBD2. The CDR3 length is 20 residues. The germline CDR1 and CDR2 sequences are MGHRA and YSYEKL. V lost 0 bases, J lost 0 bases, and 12 bases stayed unmatched.

The chain couples TRBV28 to TRBJ1-4, with TRBD1 identical over 8 bases. With V trimmed by 4 bases and J by 11 bases, 15 bases remained unmatched. Germline CDR1 and CDR2: MDHEN and SYDVKM. The CDR3 is 16 amino acids. DNA for the CDR3: TGTGCCAGCAGTTCTCCCGACAGGGGCGTTTCGGGGAAACTGTTTTTT. It is translated as CASSSPDRGVSGKLFF.

The chain combines TRBV29-1 with TRBJ2-7; no clear D gene. CDR1 is SQVTM and CDR2 is ANQGSEA in the germline V gene. The ends were cut back, 4 bases at V and 2 bases at J, with 12 bases in the middle. This CDR3 has 13 residues. CDR3 coding DNA: TGCAGCGTTGCCTTAGCTGCGGCCTACGAGCAGTACTTC. It codes for CSVALAAAYEQYF.

On this clonotype: This may stem from a read error, because a much larger clone lies one nucleotide away. The chain combines TRBV6-6 with TRBJ2-7, with a possible D match to TRBD1 (6 bases). From germline, CDR1 is MNHNY and CDR2 SVGAGI (reference sequence). This CDR3 contains 13 residues. CDR3 in DNA: TGTGCCATCAGTAACAGGGTAATCCACGAGCAGTACTTC. The encoded protein is CAISNRVIHEQYF.

This chain joins TRBV4-1 and TRBJ1-2, with D hard to call. Germline-derived CDR1 and CDR2 are MGHRA and YSYEKL. CDR3 length: 15 amino acids. Trimming left V 2 bases short and J 4 bases short, with 14 bases between. CDR3 protein: CASSQWPVARYGYTF. In DNA form, the CDR3 reads TGCGCCAGCAGCCAATGGCCCGTGGCGCGCTATGGCTACACCTTC.

Ten or more counts support this clonotype. The gene calls are TRBV28 and TRBJ2-7, with unresolved D. CDR3 size: 11 residues. Trimming stripped 4 bases from V and 3 bases from J, with 4 bases between. Germline V gene sequence: CDR1 MDHEN, CDR2 SYDVKM. CDR3 in amino acids: CASSSHYEQYF. The CDR3 coding sequence is TGTGCCAGCAGTTCCCACTACGAGCAGTACTTC.

The V and J genes are TRBV10-3 and TRBJ1-5; 9 bases agree with TRBD1. Looked up from germline, CDR1 is ENHRY and CDR2 is SYGVKD. The J segment lost 0 bases and the V segment lost 5 bases, leaving 5 bases of the junction unmatched. This CDR3 contains 16 residues. The CDR3 nucleotides are TGTGCCATCAGTCCCGGGACAGGGTTTAGCAATCAGCCCCAGCATTTT. It encodes CAISPGTGFSNQPQHF.

This chain joins TRBV6-2 or TRBV6-3 and TRBJ2-3, with 9 bases fitting TRBD2. The V segment lost 7 bases and the J segment 5 bases; nucleotides outside the gene matches: 10. This CDR3 contains 15 residues. CDR1 and CDR2 (germline): MNHEY, SVGEGT. The CDR3 loop reads CASTLLGLAGDTQYF. CDR3 in DNA: TGTGCCAGCACCTTACTGGGACTAGCCGGAGATACGCAGTATTTT.

This clonotype has at least ten counts. The chain has TRBV12-3 or TRBV12-4 and TRBJ2-5; D is undetermined. CDR3 size: 14 residues. The V end was cut by 4 bases, the J end by 5 bases, with 14 bases between. CDR3: CASSSGGSPETQYF. DNA for the CDR3: TGTGCCAGCAGTTCGGGTGGATCCCCGGAGACCCAGTACTTC.

The chain couples TRBV10-3 to TRBJ1-5; D call uncertain. Germline V gives CDR1 ENHRY, CDR2 SYGVKD. The V end was cut by 5 bases, the J end by 6 bases, with 8 bases between. The CDR3 is made up of 12 amino acids. The CDR3 bases are TGTGCCATCAGTACCGGGTCTCAGCCCCAGCATTTT. Translated, it gives CAISTGSQPQHF.